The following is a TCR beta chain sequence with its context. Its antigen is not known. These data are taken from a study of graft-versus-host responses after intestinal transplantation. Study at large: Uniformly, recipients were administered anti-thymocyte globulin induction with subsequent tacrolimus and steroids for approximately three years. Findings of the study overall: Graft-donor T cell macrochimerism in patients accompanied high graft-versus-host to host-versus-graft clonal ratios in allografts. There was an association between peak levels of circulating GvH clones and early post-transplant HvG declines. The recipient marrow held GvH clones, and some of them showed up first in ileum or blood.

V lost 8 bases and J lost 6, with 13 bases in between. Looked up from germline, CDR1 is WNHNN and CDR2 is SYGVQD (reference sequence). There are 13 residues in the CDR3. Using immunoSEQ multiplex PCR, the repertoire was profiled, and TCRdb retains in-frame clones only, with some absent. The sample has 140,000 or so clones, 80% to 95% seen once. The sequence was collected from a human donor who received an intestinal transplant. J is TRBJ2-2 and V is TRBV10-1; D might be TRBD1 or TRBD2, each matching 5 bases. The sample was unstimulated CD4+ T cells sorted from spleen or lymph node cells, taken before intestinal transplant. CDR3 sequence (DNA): TGCGCCAGCCAGGGAAGGGGACCCGGGGAGCTGTTTTTT. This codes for CASQGRGPGELFF.